Listed here is a single T cell receptor (beta chain). This clonotype showed up just a few times. Which antigen it targets is not known. The input lacks base qualities; no much larger clone sits a single base away. Reading the label with the study, this specimen's treatment or condition is: allogeneic hematopoietic cell transplantation with graft depleted of TCRalphabeta T cells and CD19 B cells. Transplant recipients were children who received TCRalphabeta/CD19-depleted allogeneic hematopoietic cell grafts. Libraries were built with PCR. Sequencer: Illumina HiSeq 2500. Molecular barcoding was employed in the preparation of TCR libraries, with unique molecular identifiers being used to normalize TCRbeta repertoire quantification. Through fastp at Q25 and MiXCR, TCRdb rebuilt clones from the public reads, retaining in-frame beta chains. Rows matching on CDR3 protein sequence are summarized as one entry with the most common DNA and genes. The sample table holds 120,000 to 150,000 distinct CDR3 sequences, of which 8% to 10% were seen once. The ten top clones hold roughly 18% of the sample.

This sample was included in a study of T-cell reconstitution after alpha-beta-depleted transplantation in children (dated by TCRdb to the mid-2010s). At the level of the whole study: T-cell immune reconstitution after TCRalphabeta/CD19-depleted allogeneic hematopoietic cell transplantation in children was quantitatively tracked in the study by means of TCR repertoire profiling. What the authors observed across the whole study: The frequencies of hyperexpanded clones fell over the following months, and after one year, T-cell counts and TCRbeta diversity were mostly attributed to newly produced T cells. In some patients, high TCRbeta diversity at day 60 was attributed to recipient T cells and intrathymic progenitors that had survived conditioning. The apparently early alphabetaT-cell count recovery about two months after transplant was reportedly dependent on only several hundred rapidly expanded clones derived from non-depleted graft cells.

CDR1 and CDR2 are read off the germline V gene as SGHRS and YFSETQ. From cysteine to phenylalanine, the CDR3 is 15 amino acids long. The DNA shown is the 45-base CDR3, in frame from base 1. The V end loses 2 bases and the J end loses 3 bases, and a stretch of 11 bases separates them. The sequence was obtained from a female patient aged 2-10 years who had a stem cell transplant for congenital amegakaryocytic thrombocytopenia, so the T cells may come from the graft donor. This specimen was PBMCs, mostly from graft donor cells, taken 180 days after TCRalphabeta/CD19-depleted stem cell transplant. The chain is made from TRBV5-1 and TRBJ2-2; the D gene is possibly TRBD1 or TRBD2, each agreeing over 6 bases. The sequenced DNA: TGCGCCAGCAGCTTTGAACGGGGGCACACCGGGGAGCTGTTTTTT. This encodes CASSFERGHTGELFF.